This T cell receptor (beta chain) was recovered during a study of blood T cells in healthy people across ages. Findings of the study overall: Because sorting was not performed, PBMCs prevented conclusive naive versus antigen-experienced comparison. There was a strong correlation between TCR beta diversity and naive T cell percentage.

The use of a sample-barcoded 5' primer and a J-beta primer mix characterized a second PCR of about 7 to 12 cycles. Each TCR beta cDNA got a 12-nucleotide random molecular identifier. TCRdb analysed the 5' RACE reads with MiXCR anew, one entry per CDR3 protein. The data show 800,000 or so distinct CDR3 sequences, less than 80% seen once. The V end was cut by 4 bases, the J end by 3 bases, with 13 bases between. Germline V gene lookup returns CDR1 SQVTM and CDR2 ANQGSEA. The CDR3 runs to 13 residues. As concerns this clonotype: Antigen unknown.

The receptor comes from a man aged 25 to 40 in good health. Sequencing was carried out using blood. The V and J genes are TRBV29-1 and TRBJ2-7, with D tentatively TRBD2 (6 bases). Here the CDR3 reads CSVAGGDVYEQYF. In DNA form, the CDR3 reads TGCAGCGTTGCGGGCGGGGATGTCTACGAGCAGTACTTC.